Included here is one T cell receptor beta chain sequence, with context. The record originates from a study of blood T cell repertoires in COVID-19. Study-wide context: Samples of COVID-19 (acute and convalescent) were obtained from the United States, Italy and Spain. The analysed material was cDNA or gDNA that came from T cells, B-cell-depleted T cells, or PBMCs.

Using immunoSEQ multiplex PCR, the repertoire was profiled, and TCRdb retains in-frame clones only, with some absent. The profile covers some 27,000 clones, with roughly 90% appearing a single time and approximately 2.6% taken by the ten largest. Germline V gene data show CDR1 as LNHDA and CDR2 as SQIVND (reference sequence). V dropped 7 bases and J dropped 9 bases, with 10 bases sitting between them. The CDR3 sequence is 12 residues long. Sequenced sample: peripheral blood. The genes are TRBV19 and TRBJ1-6; D is unclear. This receptor was obtained from a human donor in a cohort sampled during active COVID-19. CDR3 bases: TGTGCCAGTAAGATCGGTGGTTCACCCCTCCACTTT. This sequence encodes CASKIGGSPLHF.